The present TCR beta chain was sequenced within a study of OX40 agonist ivuxolimab in advanced cancers. Overall study context: Every 2 weeks, patients received ivuxolimab intravenously, dosed at 0.01 to 10 mg/kg. Notes on the study in general: Expanded clones were, on average, more numerous in CD8+ T cells than in CD4+. It was also the case that some nonresponders had low normalized T-cell clonal expansion. Expansion of clones was among the lowest in partial responders at 0.1-3.0 mg/kg.

Sequencing used immunoSEQ multiplex PCR; TCRdb keeps in-frame clones, though not all of them. Of approximately 90,000 clones listed, around nine tenths were seen once; the top ten hold about 1.3%. For this clone: Its antigen is undetermined.

Germline V gives CDR1 ENHRY, CDR2 SYGVKD. V lost 2 bases to trimming and J lost 1 base; unmatched junction nucleotides: 17. This CDR3 region has 21 residues. The TCR sequence derives from an adult with an advanced solid tumor such as melanoma, head and neck, liver or kidney cancer. This chain joins TRBV10-3 and TRBJ2-2; 9 bases map to TRBD2. This specimen consisted of CD4+ or CD8+ T cells sorted from blood, obtained in a trial of the OX40 agonist ivuxolimab. CDR3: CAISERPNSLREGRNTGELFF. CDR3 sequence (DNA): TGTGCCATCAGTGAGAGGCCCAACTCTTTGCGGGAGGGCCGGAACACCGGGGAGCTGTTTTTT.